The entry below describes one T cell receptor (beta chain). Its antigen is undetermined. Germline CDR1 is LNHNV and CDR2 is YYDKDF (reference sequence). This CDR3 is built from 17 residues. The germline V and J ends were trimmed by 5 bases and 3 bases, with 20 bases remaining between them. The entry originates in a study of shared clonotypes between healthy human individuals. It was about 210 ng DNA, around 33,000 T cell genomes, that sorted-subset replicate PCRs used. In the study's own analysis: Filtering differed for immunoSEQ, which gave only junction sequences without quality scores. Produced via immunoSEQ multiplex PCR; TCRdb's table is partial and in-frame only. The V and J calls and the clone size are those of that table, but D and trimming were determined from the DNA. This table holds 2 million to 2.5 million clones, 85% to 95% found once. Study-wide points: For sorted subsets, rarefaction showed incomplete sequencing despite large depth.

Donors were healthy HIV-negative adults without recently reported acute infections or vaccinations. The receptor was isolated from a man between 18 and 35 years old in good health. Some clones in this sample may be carry-over from other donors' samples. The sequencing sample was made of naive CD4+ T cells from PBMCs. The subset: CD45RA+ positively selected. The V and J genes are TRBV15 and TRBJ2-1; D gene ambiguous. CDR3 loop: CATSPRLRNYVYNEQFF. CDR3 coding DNA: TGTGCCACCAGCCCCCGGCTTAGGAATTACGTCTACAATGAGCAGTTCTTC.